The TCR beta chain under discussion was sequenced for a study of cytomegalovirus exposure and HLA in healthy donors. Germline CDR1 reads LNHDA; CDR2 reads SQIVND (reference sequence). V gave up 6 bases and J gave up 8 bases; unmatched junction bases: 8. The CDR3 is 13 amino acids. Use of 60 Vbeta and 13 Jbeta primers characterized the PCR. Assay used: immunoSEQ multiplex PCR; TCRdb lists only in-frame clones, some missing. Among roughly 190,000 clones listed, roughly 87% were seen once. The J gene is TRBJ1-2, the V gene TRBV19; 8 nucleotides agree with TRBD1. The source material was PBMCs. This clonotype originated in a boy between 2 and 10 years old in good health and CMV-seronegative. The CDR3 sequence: CASRGAAGGGYTF. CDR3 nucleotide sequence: TGTGCCAGTAGAGGAGCCGCAGGGGGCGGCTACACCTTC.